A selection of T cell receptor beta chains follows, all from one sample in a study of Ad26.COV2.S vaccination and SARS-CoV-2 variants. The table came from immunoSEQ multiplex PCR; TCRdb's copy has only in-frame clones and leaves some out. The data show 350,000 to 450,000 clones, with approximately 91% seen just once and 1.9% held by the top ten. The specimen was peripheral blood, collected in a trial of Ad26.COV2.S vaccine versus placebo. The receptors stem from a person aged 18-65 years who received the Ad26.COV2.S COVID-19 vaccine or a placebo. CDR3s include the opening cysteine and the closing phenylalanine or tryptophan. A D gene is named only where the DNA matches it firmly. Size is omitted from some rows. Given values are once, few, many or a class for expanded clones.

D: .; size: .; J: TRBJ1-2; V: TRBV10-3; CDR3: CAISERADGYTF; DNA: TGTGCCATCAGTGAACGGGCAGATGGCTACACCTTC
D: TRBD2; size: many; J: TRBJ2-1; V: TRBV6-2/TRBV6-3; CDR3: CASSYSTSGRAVYNEQFF; DNA: TGTGCCAGCAGTTACTCGACTAGCGGGAGGGCCGTCTACAATGAGCAGTTCTTC
D: .; size: .; J: TRBJ1-1; V: TRBV4-1; CDR3: CASRPGTLNTEAFF; DNA: TGCGCCAGCAGACCCGGGACGTTGAACACTGAAGCTTTCTTT
D: .; size: once; J: TRBJ2-1; V: TRBV29-1; CDR3: CSVELDGSEQFF; DNA: TGCAGCGTTGAACTTGACGGAAGTGAGCAGTTCTTC
D: TRBD2; size: .; J: TRBJ2-7; V: TRBV9; CDR3: CASSPGLADSYEQYF; DNA: TGTGCCAGCAGCCCAGGACTAGCGGACTCCTACGAGCAGTACTTC
D: TRBD1; size: .; J: TRBJ1-2; V: TRBV5-6; CDR3: CASTWDRANGYTF; DNA: TGTGCCAGCACCTGGGACAGGGCAAATGGCTACACCTTC
D: .; size: few; J: TRBJ1-1; V: TRBV7-9; CDR3: CASSLGAATEAFF; DNA: TGTGCCAGCAGCTTAGGGGCCGCCACTGAAGCTTTCTTT
D: .; size: .; J: TRBJ2-5; V: TRBV6-2/TRBV6-3; CDR3: CASSYSRSQPKETQYF; DNA: TGTGCCAGCAGTTACTCGAGATCGCAGCCAAAAGAGACCCAGTACTTC
D: TRBD2; size: .; J: TRBJ2-5; V: TRBV7-2; CDR3: CASSSRTSGETQYF; DNA: TGTGCCAGCAGCTCTCGAACTAGCGGAGAGACCCAGTACTTC
D: .; size: once; J: TRBJ1-4; V: TRBV10-3; CDR3: CAISESMGRGNEKLFF; DNA: TGTGCCATCAGTGAGTCGATGGGACGGGGGAATGAAAAACTGTTTTTT
D: .; size: .; J: TRBJ2-3; V: TRBV5-1; CDR3: CASSPDGGFKDTQYF; DNA: TGCGCCAGCAGCCCGGATGGAGGGTTCAAAGATACGCAGTATTTT
D: TRBD2; size: .; J: TRBJ2-4; V: TRBV27; CDR3: CASSLRLAGGDTAKNIQYF; DNA: TGTGCCAGCAGTTTAAGGCTAGCGGGAGGGGATACGGCCAAAAACATTCAGTACTTC
D: TRBD1; size: .; J: TRBJ2-1; V: TRBV20-1; CDR3: CSASPTRDRGGYNEQFF; DNA: TGCAGTGCTAGTCCGACCCGGGACAGGGGAGGCTACAATGAGCAGTTCTTC
D: .; size: .; J: TRBJ1-2; V: TRBV13; CDR3: CASSLLRDYGYTF; DNA: TGTGCCAGCAGCCTACTACGGGATTATGGCTACACCTTC
D: .; size: .; J: TRBJ2-1; V: TRBV6-5; CDR3: CASSYAGSPYNEQFF; DNA: TGTGCCAGCAGTTACGCCGGGAGCCCCTACAATGAGCAGTTCTTC
D: TRBD1; size: .; J: TRBJ2-2; V: TRBV15; CDR3: CATSREGTGGIGNGELFF; DNA: TGTGCCACCAGCAGAGAAGGGACAGGGGGTATCGGCAACGGGGAGCTGTTTTTT
D: .; size: .; J: TRBJ1-2; V: TRBV28; CDR3: CASSAQVLYGYTF; DNA: TGTGCCAGCAGTGCACAGGTTCTCTATGGCTACACCTTC
D: TRBD1; size: .; J: TRBJ2-1; V: TRBV7-3; CDR3: CASSLVQGSYNEQFF; DNA: TGTGCCAGCAGCTTAGTACAGGGGTCCTACAATGAGCAGTTCTTC
D: TRBD2; size: .; J: TRBJ2-7; V: TRBV27; CDR3: CASSLLAGAPSYEQYF; DNA: TGTGCCAGCAGTTTACTAGCGGGAGCCCCCTCCTACGAGCAGTACTTC
D: .; size: once; J: TRBJ2-6; V: TRBV4-2; CDR3: CASSQDRIESGANVLTF; DNA: TGTGCCAGCAGCCAAGATAGGATAGAGTCTGGGGCCAACGTCCTGACTTTC
D: TRBD1; size: .; J: TRBJ2-3; V: TRBV5-1; CDR3: CASSSGTGLTDTQYF; DNA: TGCGCCAGCAGCTCCGGGACAGGGTTAACAGATACGCAGTATTTT
D: .; size: once; J: TRBJ2-6; V: TRBV5-1; CDR3: CASSFAGTSSGANVLTF; DNA: TGCGCCAGCAGTTTTGCCGGGACCAGCTCTGGGGCCAACGTCCTGACTTTC
D: TRBD2; size: .; J: TRBJ2-3; V: TRBV5-4; CDR3: CASSGGLAGGTDTQYF; DNA: TGTGCCAGCAGCGGGGGACTAGCGGGAGGTACAGATACGCAGTATTTT
D: TRBD1; size: .; J: TRBJ2-7; V: TRBV6-1; CDR3: CASSEVSDRGQRYF; DNA: TGTGCCAGCAGTGAAGTGTCAGACAGGGGGCAGCGGTACTTC
D: .; size: .; J: TRBJ1-4; V: TRBV30; CDR3: CAAVEGENEKLFF; DNA: TGTGCCGCAGTTGAGGGGGAAAATGAAAAACTGTTTTTT
D: TRBD2; size: .; J: TRBJ2-3; V: TRBV28; CDR3: CASNSPGLGTDTQYF; DNA: TGTGCCAGCAATTCCCCGGGACTAGGCACAGATACGCAGTATTTT
D: .; size: .; J: TRBJ1-2; V: TRBV7-9; CDR3: CASSLGAPYGGYTF; DNA: TGTGCCAGCAGCTTAGGAGCCCCCTACGGGGGCTACACCTTC
D: .; size: .; J: TRBJ2-1; V: TRBV28; CDR3: CASSPWQGSYNEQFF; DNA: TGTGCCAGCAGCCCTTGGCAAGGGTCCTACAATGAGCAGTTCTTC